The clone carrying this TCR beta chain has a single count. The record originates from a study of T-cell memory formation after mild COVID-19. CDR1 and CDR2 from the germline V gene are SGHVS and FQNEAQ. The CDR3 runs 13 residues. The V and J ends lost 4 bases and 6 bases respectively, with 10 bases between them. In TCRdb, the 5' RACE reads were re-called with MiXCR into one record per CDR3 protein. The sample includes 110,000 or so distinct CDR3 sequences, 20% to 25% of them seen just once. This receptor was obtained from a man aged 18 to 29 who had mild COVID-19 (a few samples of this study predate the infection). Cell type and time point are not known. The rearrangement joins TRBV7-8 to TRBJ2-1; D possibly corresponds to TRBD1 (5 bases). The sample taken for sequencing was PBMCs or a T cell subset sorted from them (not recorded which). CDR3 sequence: CASSWGPSNEQFF. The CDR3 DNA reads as TGTGCCAGCAGCTGGGGCCCTTCCAATGAGCAGTTCTTC. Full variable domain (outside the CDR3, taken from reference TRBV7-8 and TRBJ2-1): GAGVSQSPRYKVAKRGQDVALRCDPISGHVSLFWYQQALGQGPEFLTYFQNEAQLDKSGLPSDRFFAERPEGSVSTLKIQRTQQEDSAVYLCASSWGPSNEQFFGPGTRLTVL.